This T cell receptor (beta chain) was recorded in a study of post-analysis software for immune sequencing data. Points from the study as a whole: Strong co-clustering by F measure was evident for samples that had been prepared in the same batch. Normalized Chao1 diversity in multiple sclerosis patients fell significantly below that of controls. Five or six TRBV segments were significantly more frequent in patients than in controls. TRBV5-6, TRBV5-1 and TRBV20-1 were among these segments.

Losses at the gene ends were 4 bases for V and 0 bases for J; bases not matched to a gene: 6. Germline-derived CDR1 and CDR2 are SGHRS and YFSETQ. CDR3 length: 17 amino acids. Unique molecular identifiers were present in the TCR beta cDNA libraries. TCRdb re-called the PCR reads through MiXCR, storing one row per CDR3 protein. The sample yields more than 500,000 distinct CDR3 sequences, less than 40% seen once. Points on this clonotype: Its antigen is not identified. It is likely a read error, because the conserved phenylalanine at the end of the CDR3 is missing.

This receptor was taken from a girl between 2 and 17 years old with multiple sclerosis. The sample consisted of blood. This chain links TRBV5-1 with TRBJ2-1; 11 nucleotides match TRBD1. The CDR3 protein is CASSQGGTGGSYNEQFV. As DNA, the CDR3 is TGCGCCAGCAGCCAGGGGGGGACAGGGGGCTCCTACAATGAGCAGTTCGTC.